Sequencing of this TCR beta chain was carried out in a study of vaccination and CD4 T cells after COVID-19. Cultured CD4+ T cells had their DNA profiled by the Oncomine TCR Beta short-read assay. Each CDR3 protein gets one entry after TCRdb re-called the PCR reads with MiXCR. The sample carries under 20,000 distinct CDR3 sequences, more than 50% recorded once. In regard to this clonotype: Its antigen is currently unknown.

J gave up 0 bases and V 8 bases, and 13 bases lay outside the gene matches. The CDR3 is 17 residues long. Treatment meaning: roughly 11-day PBMC culture with coronavirus spike peptide pools or control peptides (ViraFEST assay). This chain uses TRBV12-3 or TRBV12-4 with TRBJ2-1; TRBD2 matches 7 bases. The TCR comes from a human donor who had recovered from COVID-19. Sequenced sample: CD4+ T cells from blood, cultured in vitro. CDR3 coding DNA: TGTGCCAGCGGATCCGGGGGAGGGACTACCTCCTACAATGAGCAGTTCTTC. This codes for CASGSGGGTTSYNEQFF.